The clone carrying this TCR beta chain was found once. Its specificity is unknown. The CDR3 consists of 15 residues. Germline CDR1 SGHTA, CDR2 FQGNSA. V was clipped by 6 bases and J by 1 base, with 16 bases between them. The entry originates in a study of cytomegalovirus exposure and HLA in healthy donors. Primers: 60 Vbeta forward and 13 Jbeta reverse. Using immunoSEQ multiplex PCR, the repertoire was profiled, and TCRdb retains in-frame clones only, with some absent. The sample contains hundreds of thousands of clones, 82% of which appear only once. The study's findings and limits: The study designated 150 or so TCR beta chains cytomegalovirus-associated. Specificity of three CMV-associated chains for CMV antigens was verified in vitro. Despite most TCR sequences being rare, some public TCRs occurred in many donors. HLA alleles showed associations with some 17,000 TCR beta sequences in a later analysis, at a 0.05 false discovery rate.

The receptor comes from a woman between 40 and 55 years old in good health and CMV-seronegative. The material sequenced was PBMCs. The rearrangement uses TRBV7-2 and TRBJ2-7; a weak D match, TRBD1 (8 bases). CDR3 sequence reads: CASRRTGGESYEQYF. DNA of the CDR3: TGTGCCAGCAGAAGAACAGGGGGGGAGTCCTACGAGCAGTACTTC.